A single sample gave rise to the 10 T cell receptor beta chains below, sequenced in a study of OX40 agonist ivuxolimab in advanced cancers. The table came from immunoSEQ multiplex PCR; TCRdb's copy has only in-frame clones and leaves some out. This repertoire shows more than 35,000 clones, about four fifths found once; its top ten account for 13%. The source was CD4+ or CD8+ T cells sorted from blood, collected in a trial of the OX40 agonist ivuxolimab. Every receptor here comes from an adult with an advanced solid tumor such as melanoma, head and neck, liver or kidney cancer.

DNA for the CDR3: TGTGCCAGCAGCTTACGGGCGGACACTGAAGCTTTCTTT. Translating it yields CASSLRADTEAFF. This chain connects TRBV7-3 to TRBJ1-1; D gene ambiguous. There are 13 residues in the CDR3. Germline V gene data show CDR1 as SGHTA and CDR2 as FQGTGA. V was cut by 2 bases and J by 3 bases, with 7 bases left in between.

The chain uses TRBV5-1 and TRBJ1-2; TRBD1 matches at 10 bases. Germline V gene sequence: CDR1 SGHRS, CDR2 YFSETQ. The ends lost 4 bases at V and 4 bases at J; junction bases unmatched: 19. The CDR3 runs 19 residues. CDR3 residues: CASSMTRIGTGARSYGYTF. The CDR3, as DNA: TGCGCCAGCAGCATGACCCGGATTGGGACAGGGGCGAGAAGCTATGGCTACACCTTC.

The rearrangement links TRBV15 to TRBJ1-6, with D unclear. The CDR3 is made up of 14 amino acids. V was shortened by 7 bases and J by 2 bases, with 9 bases between the two germline ends. Germline V lookup: CDR1 LNHNV, CDR2 YYDKDF (reference sequence). The CDR3 reads CATTLKTYNSPLHF. CDR3 in DNA: TGTGCCACCACCTTAAAAACCTATAATTCACCCCTCCACTTT.

The CDR3 DNA reads TGTGCCAGCTCACCACCGAAGAGCGAAAAACTGTTTTTT. Translated: CASSPPKSEKLFF. V gene TRBV18 combines with J gene TRBJ1-4, with no clear D. This CDR3 has 13 amino acids. Per germline, CDR1 KGHSH and CDR2 LQKENI. The V end was cut by 0 bases, the J end by 8 bases, with 7 bases between. The complete variable domain, with remaining parts taken from reference TRBV18 and TRBJ1-4, reads NAGVMQNPRHLVRRRGQEARLRCSPMKGHSHVYWYRQLPEEGLKFMVYLQKENIIDESGMPKERFSAEFPKEGPSILRIQQVVRGDSAAYFCASSPPKSEKLFFGSGTQLSVL.

A few counts support this clone. This chain links TRBV4-1 with TRBJ2-7; D remains ambiguous. Germline CDR1 reads MGHRA; CDR2 reads YSYEKL. The CDR3 is made up of 16 amino acids. Trimming stripped 6 bases from V and 2 bases from J, with 20 bases between. CDR3: CASSPLTPEGTYEQYF. CDR3 DNA sequence: TGCGCCAGCAGTCCTTTAACCCCGGAAGGGACCTACGAGCAGTACTTC.

The chain is built from TRBV7-9 and TRBJ1-3; D gene unclear. The CDR3 contains 12 residues. With 7 bases removed from V and 4 bases from J, the gap between germline ends came to 8 bases. CDR1 and CDR2 (germline): SEHNR, FQNEAQ (reference sequence). The CDR3 region is CASNGGGNTIYF. The DNA for the CDR3 is TGTGCCAGCAACGGAGGGGGAAACACCATATATTTT.

The chain couples TRBV4-1 to TRBJ2-7; a weak D match, TRBD1 (6 bases). Germline V gene lookup returns CDR1 MGHRA and CDR2 YSYEKL. There are 14 residues in the CDR3. V was cut by 2 bases and J by 4 bases, with 12 bases left in between. In DNA form, the CDR3 reads TGCGCCAGCAGCCAAACACCAGGGGAGTACGAGCAGTACTTC. This gives the protein CASSQTPGEYEQYF.

This clone has more than one count but fewer than ten. The gene calls are TRBV23-1 and TRBJ2-3; perhaps D is TRBD1 or TRBD2 (6 bases each). TRBV23-1 counts as an open reading frame of uncertain function. This CDR3 has 17 amino acids. V lost 3 bases and J 5 bases, leaving 21 bases between the germline ends. The CDR3 is CASSHPPRGRVVDTQYF. Written as DNA, the CDR3 is TGCGCCAGCAGTCACCCCCCCCGGGGGCGCGTCGTAGATACGCAGTATTTT.

The chain links TRBV27 to TRBJ1-2, with 8 bases lining up with TRBD1. The V gene end was trimmed by 0 bases and the J gene end by 3 bases; junction bases not matched to a gene: 3. Germline values: CDR1 MNHEY, CDR2 SMNVEV (reference sequence). This CDR3 spans 15 amino acids. The CDR3 spells CASSLSGRGHYGYTF. The DNA for the CDR3 is TGTGCCAGCAGTTTATCGGGCAGGGGGCACTATGGCTACACCTTC.

The rearrangement uses TRBV11-2 and TRBJ1-1; 7 positions match TRBD1. V dropped 3 bases and J dropped 4; count of bases not matched to a gene: 2. The CDR3 covers 13 residues. CDR1 and CDR2 from the germline V gene are SGHAT and FQNNGV. The CDR3 nucleotides are TGTGCCAGCAGCTTTGCAGGGGGCACTGAAGCTTTCTTT. This sequence encodes CASSFAGGTEAFF.